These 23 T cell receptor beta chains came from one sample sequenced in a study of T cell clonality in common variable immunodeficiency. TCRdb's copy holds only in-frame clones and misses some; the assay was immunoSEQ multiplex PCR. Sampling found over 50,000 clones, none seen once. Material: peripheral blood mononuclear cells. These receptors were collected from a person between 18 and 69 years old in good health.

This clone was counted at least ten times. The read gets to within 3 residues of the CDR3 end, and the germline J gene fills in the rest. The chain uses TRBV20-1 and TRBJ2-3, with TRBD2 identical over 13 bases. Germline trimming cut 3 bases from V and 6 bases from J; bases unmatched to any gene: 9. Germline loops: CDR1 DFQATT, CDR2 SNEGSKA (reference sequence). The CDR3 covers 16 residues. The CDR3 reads CSARFRLAGGLDTQYF. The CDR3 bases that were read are TGCAGTGCTAGGTTTAGACTAGCGGGAGGTCTGGATACG.

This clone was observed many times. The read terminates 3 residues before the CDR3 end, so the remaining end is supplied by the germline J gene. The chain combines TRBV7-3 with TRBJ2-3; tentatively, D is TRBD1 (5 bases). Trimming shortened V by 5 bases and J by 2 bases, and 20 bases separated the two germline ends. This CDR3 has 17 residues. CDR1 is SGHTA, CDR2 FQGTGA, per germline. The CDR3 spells CASSPTLGPFSTDTQYF. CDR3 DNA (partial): TGTGCCAGCAGCCCAACCTTGGGGCCATTTTCCACAGATACG.

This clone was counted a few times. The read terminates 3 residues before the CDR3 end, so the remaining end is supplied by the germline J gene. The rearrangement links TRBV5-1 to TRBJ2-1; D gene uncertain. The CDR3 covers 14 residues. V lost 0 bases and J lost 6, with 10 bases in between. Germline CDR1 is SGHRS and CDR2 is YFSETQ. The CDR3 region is CASSLDYLGNEQFF. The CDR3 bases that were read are TGCGCCAGCAGCTTGGACTACCTAGGCAATGAG. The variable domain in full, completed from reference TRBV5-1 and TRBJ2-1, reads KAGVTQTPRYLIKTRGQQVTLSCSPISGHRSVSWYQQTPGQGLQFLFEYFSETQRNKGNFPGRFSGRQFSNSRSEMNVSTLELGDSALYLCASSLDYLGNEQFFGPGTRLTVL.

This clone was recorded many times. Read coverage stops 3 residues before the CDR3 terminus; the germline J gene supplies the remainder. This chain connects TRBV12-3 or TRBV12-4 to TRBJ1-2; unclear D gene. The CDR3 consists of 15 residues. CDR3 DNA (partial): TGTGCCAGCAGTGCGACTAGCGCGTCCTACAATGAG. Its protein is CASSATSASYNE. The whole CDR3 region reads CASSATSASYNEYTF.

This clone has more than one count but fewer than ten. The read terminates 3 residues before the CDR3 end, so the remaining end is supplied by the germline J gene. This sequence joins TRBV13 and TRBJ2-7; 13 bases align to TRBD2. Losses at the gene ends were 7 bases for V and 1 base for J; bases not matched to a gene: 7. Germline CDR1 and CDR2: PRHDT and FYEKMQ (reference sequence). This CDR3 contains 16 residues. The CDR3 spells CASTEWTSGGSYEQYF. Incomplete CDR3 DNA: TGTGCCAGCACCGAATGGACTAGCGGGGGATCCTACGAG. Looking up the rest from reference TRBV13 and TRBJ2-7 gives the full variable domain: AAGVIQSPRHLIKEKRETATLKCYPIPRHDTVYWYQQGPGQDPQFLISFYEKMQSDKGSIPDRFSAQQFSDYHSELNMSSLELGDSALYFCASTEWTSGGSYEQYFGPGTRLTVT.

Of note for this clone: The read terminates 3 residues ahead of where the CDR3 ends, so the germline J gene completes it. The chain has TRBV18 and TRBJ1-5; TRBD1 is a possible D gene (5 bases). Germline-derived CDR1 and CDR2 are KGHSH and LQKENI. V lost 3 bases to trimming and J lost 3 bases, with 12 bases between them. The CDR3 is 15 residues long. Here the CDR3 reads CASSPDTAYNQPQHF. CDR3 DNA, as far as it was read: TGTGCCAGCTCACCGGACACGGCATACAATCAGCCC.

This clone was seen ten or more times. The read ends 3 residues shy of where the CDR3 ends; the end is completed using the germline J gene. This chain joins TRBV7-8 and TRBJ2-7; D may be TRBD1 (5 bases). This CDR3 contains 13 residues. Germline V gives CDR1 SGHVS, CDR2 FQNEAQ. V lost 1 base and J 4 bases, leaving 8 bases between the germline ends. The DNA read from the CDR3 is TGTGCCAGCAGCTTAGGACAGATTTACGAG. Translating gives CASSLGQIYE. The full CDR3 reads CASSLGQIYEQYF.

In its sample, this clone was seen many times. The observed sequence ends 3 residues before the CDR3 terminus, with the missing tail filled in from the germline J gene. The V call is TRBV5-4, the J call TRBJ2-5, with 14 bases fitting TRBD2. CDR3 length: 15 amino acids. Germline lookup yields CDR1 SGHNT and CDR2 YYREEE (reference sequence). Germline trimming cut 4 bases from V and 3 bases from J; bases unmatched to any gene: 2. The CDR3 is CASSPGLAGEETQYF. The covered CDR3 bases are TGTGCCAGCAGCCCGGGACTAGCGGGAGAAGAGACC. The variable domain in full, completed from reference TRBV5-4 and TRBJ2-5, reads ETGVTQSPTHLIKTRGQQVTLRCSSQSGHNTVSWYQQALGQGPQFIFQYYREEENGRGNFPPRFSGLQFPNYSSELNVNALELDDSALYLCASSPGLAGEETQYFGPGTRLLVL.

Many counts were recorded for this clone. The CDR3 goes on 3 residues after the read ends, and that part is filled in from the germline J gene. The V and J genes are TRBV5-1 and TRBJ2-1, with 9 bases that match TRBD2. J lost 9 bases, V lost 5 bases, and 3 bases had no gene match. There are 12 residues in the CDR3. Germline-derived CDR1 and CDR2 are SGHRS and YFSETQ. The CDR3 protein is CASSYSGSEQFF. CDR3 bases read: TGCGCCAGCAGTTATAGCGGGAGTGAG. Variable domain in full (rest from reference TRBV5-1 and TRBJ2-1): KAGVTQTPRYLIKTRGQQVTLSCSPISGHRSVSWYQQTPGQGLQFLFEYFSETQRNKGNFPGRFSGRQFSNSRSEMNVSTLELGDSALYLCASSYSGSEQFFGPGTRLTVL.

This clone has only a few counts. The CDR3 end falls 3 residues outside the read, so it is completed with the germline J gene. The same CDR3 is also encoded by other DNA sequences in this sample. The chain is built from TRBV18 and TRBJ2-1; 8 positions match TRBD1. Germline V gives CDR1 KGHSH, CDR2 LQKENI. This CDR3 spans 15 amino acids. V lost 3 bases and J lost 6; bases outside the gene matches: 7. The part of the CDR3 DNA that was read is TGTGCCAGCTCACCTGGACAGGGTAGGGGCAATGAG. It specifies CASSPGQGRGNE. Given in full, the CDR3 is CASSPGQGRGNEQFF.

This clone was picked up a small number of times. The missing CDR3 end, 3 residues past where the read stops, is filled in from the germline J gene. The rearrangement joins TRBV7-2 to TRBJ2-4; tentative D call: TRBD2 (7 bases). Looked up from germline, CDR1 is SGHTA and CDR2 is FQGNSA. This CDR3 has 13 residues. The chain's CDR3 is CASSLQGRDGQYF. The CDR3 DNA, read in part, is TGTGCCAGCAGCTTACAGGGGAGGGATGGT.

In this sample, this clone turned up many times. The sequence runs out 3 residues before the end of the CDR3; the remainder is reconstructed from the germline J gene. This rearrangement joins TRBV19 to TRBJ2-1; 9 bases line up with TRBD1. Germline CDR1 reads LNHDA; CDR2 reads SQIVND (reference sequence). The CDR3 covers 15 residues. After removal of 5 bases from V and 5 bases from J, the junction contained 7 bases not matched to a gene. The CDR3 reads CASSFLRTGDNEQFF. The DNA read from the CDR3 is TGTGCCAGTAGTTTCCTCCGGACAGGGGACAATGAG.

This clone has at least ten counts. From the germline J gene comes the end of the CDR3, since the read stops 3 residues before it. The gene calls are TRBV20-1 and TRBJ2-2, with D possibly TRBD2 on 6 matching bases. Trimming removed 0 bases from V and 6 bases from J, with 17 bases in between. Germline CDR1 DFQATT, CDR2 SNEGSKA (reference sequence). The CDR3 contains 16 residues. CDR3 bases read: TGCAGTGCTAGAGATTTGGTAGGGACTGACTCCGGGGAG. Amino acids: CSARDLVGTDSGE. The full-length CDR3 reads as CSARDLVGTDSGELFF.

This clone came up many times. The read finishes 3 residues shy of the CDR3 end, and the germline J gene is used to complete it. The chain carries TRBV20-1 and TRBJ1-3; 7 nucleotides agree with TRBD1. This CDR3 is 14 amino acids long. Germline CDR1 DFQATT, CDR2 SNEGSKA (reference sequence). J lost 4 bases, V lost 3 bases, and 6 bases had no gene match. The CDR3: CSASNRGKGNTIYF. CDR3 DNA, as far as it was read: TGCAGTGCTAGTAACAGGGGAAAGGGAAACACC.

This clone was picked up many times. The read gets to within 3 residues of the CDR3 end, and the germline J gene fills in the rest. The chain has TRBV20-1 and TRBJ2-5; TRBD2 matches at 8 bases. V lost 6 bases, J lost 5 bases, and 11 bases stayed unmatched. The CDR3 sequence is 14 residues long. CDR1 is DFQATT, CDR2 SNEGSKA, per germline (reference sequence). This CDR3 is CSALRTSPRETQYF. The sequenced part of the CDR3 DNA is TGCAGTGCCCTTAGGACTAGCCCTCGGGAGACC.

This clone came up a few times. The CDR3 loop reads CLQTSMNTEAFF. CDR3 DNA (partial): TGTTTACAGACCTCCATGAACACTGAA. This sequence joins TRBV30 and TRBJ1-1; D remains unclear. The DNA ends 3 residues before the CDR3 does, and the rest of the CDR3 is filled in from the germline J gene. CDR1 and CDR2 from the germline V gene are GTSNPN and SVGIG (reference sequence). This CDR3 comprises 12 residues.

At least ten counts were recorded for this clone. CDR3 DNA (partial): TGTGCCAGCAGTTATACGGCGGGAGTCTTGGAGACC. It codes for CASSYTAGVLET. The CDR3, in full, reads CASSYTAGVLETQYF. This chain links TRBV6-2 or TRBV6-3 with TRBJ2-5, with 7 bases lining up with TRBD2. The CDR3 end lies 3 residues beyond the end of the read and is filled in from the germline J gene. Germline values: CDR1 MNHEY, CDR2 SVGEGT. The CDR3 contains 15 residues. Germline trimming cut 3 bases from V and 5 bases from J; bases unmatched to any gene: 9.

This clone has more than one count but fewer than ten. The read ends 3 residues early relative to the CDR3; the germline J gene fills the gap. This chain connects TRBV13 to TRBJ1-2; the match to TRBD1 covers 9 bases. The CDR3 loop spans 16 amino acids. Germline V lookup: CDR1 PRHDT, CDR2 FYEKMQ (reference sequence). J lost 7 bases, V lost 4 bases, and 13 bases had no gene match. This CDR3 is CASSYSPGQGGSGYTF. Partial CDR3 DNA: TGTGCCAGCAGCTACTCTCCGGGACAGGGAGGAAGTGGC.

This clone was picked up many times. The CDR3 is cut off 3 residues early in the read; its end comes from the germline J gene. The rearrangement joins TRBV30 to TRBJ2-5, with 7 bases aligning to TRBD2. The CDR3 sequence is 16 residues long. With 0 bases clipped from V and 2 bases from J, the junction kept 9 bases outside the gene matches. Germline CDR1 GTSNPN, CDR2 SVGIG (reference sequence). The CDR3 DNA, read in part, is TGTGCCTGGAGTGTAGGGTTTACTAGCGCACAAGAGACC. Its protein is CAWSVGFTSAQET. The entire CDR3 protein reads CAWSVGFTSAQETQYF.

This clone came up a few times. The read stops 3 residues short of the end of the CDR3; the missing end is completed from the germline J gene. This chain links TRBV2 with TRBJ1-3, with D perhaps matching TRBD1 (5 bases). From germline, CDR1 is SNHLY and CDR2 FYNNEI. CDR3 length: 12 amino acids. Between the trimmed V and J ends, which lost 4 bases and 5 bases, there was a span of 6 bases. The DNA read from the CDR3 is TGTGCCAGCAGTGGACAGCGAAACACC. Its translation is CASSGQRNT. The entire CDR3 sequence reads CASSGQRNTIYF. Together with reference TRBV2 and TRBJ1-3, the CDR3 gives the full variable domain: EPEVTQTPSHQVTQMGQEVILRCVPISNHLYFYWYRQILGQKVEFLVSFYNNEISEKSEIFDDQFSVERPDGSNFTLKIRSTKLEDSAMYFCASSGQRNTIYFGEGSWLTVV.

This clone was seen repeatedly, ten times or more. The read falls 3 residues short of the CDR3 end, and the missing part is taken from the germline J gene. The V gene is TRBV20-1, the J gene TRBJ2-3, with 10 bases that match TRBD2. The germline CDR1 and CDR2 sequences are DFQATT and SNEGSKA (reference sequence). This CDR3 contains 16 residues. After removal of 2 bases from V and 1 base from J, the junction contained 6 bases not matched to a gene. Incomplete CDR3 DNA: TGCAGTGCTAGAAAGCCCGGACTAGCGGGCACAGATACG. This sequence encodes CSARKPGLAGTDT. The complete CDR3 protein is CSARKPGLAGTDTQYF.

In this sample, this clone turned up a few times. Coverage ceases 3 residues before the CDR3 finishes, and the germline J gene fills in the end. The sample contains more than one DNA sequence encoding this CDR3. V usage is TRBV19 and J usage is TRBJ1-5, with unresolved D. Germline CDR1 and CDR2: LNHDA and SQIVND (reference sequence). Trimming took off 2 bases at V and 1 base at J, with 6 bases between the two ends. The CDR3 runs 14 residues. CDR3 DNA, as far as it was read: TGTGCCAGTAGTATAAGGGCCAGCAATCAGCCC. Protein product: CASSIRASNQP. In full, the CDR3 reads CASSIRASNQPQHF.

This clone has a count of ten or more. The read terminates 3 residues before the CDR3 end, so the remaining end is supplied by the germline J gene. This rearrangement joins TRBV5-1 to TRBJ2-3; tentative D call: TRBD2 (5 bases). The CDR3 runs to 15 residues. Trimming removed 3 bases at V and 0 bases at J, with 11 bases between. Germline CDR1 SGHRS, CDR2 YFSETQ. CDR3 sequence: CASSSGGSSTDTQYF. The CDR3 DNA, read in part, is TGCGCCAGCAGCTCAGGCGGGTCTAGCACAGATACG. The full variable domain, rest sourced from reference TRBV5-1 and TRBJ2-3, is KAGVTQTPRYLIKTRGQQVTLSCSPISGHRSVSWYQQTPGQGLQFLFEYFSETQRNKGNFPGRFSGRQFSNSRSEMNVSTLELGDSALYLCASSSGGSSTDTQYFGPGTRLTVL.